Detailed here is one T cell receptor (beta chain). V dropped 6 bases and J dropped 6; count of bases not matched to a gene: 12. This CDR3 comprises 15 residues. Germline V lookup: CDR1 SNHLY, CDR2 FYNNEI. The sample belongs to a study of blood T cell repertoires in COVID-19. At the level of the study: The cDNA or gDNA used as material had been derived from T cells, B-cell-depleted T cells, or PBMCs.

Profiled with immunoSEQ multiplex PCR; TCRdb holds only in-frame clones, not every one. Of a few thousand clones in the sample, almost 85% were seen once. The chain recombines TRBV2 with TRBJ2-3; 7 positions agree with TRBD2. The sequence came from a man between 65 and 79 years old with active COVID-19. The sample comprised peripheral blood. The CDR3 region is CASSPRLAAGDTQYF. The CDR3 DNA reads TGTGCCAGCAGCCCAAGACTAGCTGCGGGGGATACGCAGTATTTT. The whole variable domain, filled in from reference TRBV2 and TRBJ2-3, reads EPEVTQTPSHQVTQMGQEVILRCVPISNHLYFYWYRQILGQKVEFLVSFYNNEISEKSEIFDDQFSVERPDGSNFTLKIRSTKLEDSAMYFCASSPRLAAGDTQYFGPGTRLTVL.